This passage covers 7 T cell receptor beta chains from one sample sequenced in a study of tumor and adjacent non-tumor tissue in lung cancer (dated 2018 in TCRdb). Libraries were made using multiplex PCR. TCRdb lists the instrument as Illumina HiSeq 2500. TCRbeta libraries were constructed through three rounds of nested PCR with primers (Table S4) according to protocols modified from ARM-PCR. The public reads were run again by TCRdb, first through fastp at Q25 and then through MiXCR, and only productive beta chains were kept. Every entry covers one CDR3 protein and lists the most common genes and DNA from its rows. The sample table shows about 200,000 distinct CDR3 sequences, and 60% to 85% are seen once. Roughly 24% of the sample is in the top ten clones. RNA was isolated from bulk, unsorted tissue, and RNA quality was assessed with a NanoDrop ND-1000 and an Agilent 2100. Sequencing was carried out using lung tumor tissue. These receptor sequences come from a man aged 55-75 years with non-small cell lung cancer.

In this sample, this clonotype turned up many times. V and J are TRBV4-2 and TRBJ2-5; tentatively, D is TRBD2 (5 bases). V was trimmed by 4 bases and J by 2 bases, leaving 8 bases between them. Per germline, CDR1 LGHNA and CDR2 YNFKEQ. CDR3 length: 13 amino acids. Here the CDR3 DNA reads TGTGCCAGCAGCCCTAGGAGGCAAGAGACCCAGTACTTC. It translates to CASSPRRQETQYF.

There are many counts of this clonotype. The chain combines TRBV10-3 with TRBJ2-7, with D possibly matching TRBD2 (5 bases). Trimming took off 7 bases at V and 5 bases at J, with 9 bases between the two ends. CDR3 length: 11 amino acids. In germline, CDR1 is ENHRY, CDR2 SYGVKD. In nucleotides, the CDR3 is TGTGCCATCATGGATAGCGACGAGCAGTACTTC. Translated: CAIMDSDEQYF.

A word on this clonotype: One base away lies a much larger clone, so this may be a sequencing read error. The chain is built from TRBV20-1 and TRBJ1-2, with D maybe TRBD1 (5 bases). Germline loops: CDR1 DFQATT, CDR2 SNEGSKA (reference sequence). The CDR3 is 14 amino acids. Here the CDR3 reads CSDRDVQEDYGYTF. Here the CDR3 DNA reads TGCAGTGATAGAGATGTACAGGAGGACTATGGCTACACCTTC.

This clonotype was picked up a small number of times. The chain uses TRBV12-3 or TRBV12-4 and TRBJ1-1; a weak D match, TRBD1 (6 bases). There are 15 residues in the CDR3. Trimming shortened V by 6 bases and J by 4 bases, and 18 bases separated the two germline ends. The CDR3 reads CASRGEPETGTEAFF. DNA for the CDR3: TGTGCCAGCAGGGGGGAACCTGAGACAGGCACTGAAGCTTTCTTT.

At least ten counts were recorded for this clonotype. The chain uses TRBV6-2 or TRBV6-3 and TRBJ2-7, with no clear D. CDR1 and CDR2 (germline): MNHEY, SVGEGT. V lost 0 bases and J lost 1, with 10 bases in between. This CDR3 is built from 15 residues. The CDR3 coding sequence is TGTGCCAGCAGTTACTCGATCAGCGTTTCCTACGAGCAGTACTTC. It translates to CASSYSISVSYEQYF.

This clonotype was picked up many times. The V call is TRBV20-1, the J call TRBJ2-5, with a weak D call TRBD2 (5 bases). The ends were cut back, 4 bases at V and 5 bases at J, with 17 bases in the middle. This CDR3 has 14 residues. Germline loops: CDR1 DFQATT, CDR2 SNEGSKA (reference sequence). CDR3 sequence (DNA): TGCAGTGCTATGAAGGAGAGAGGGTTGGAGACCCAGTACTTC. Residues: CSAMKERGLETQYF.

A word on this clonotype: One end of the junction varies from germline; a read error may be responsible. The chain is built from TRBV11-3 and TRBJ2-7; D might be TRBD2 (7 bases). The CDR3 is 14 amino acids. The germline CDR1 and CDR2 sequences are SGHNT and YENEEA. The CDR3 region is CASSPRHRDYEQCF. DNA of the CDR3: TGTGCCAGCAGCCCGCGGCACAGGGACTACGAGCAGTGCTTC.